This entry lists 30 T cell receptor beta chains sequenced from one sample in a study of CD8+ T cells in alopecia areata. Regarding treatment: oral pan-JAK inhibitor, 5-10 mg twice daily. RNA extraction was followed by reverse transcription into cDNA, which acted as the sequencing template. Generated by immunoSEQ multiplex PCR, the TCRdb table keeps only in-frame clones and is missing some. This table has a few hundred thousand clones, roughly two fifths appearing once. The sample consisted of CD4+ T cells sorted from blood, taken around week 30, from a patient treated with tofacitinib. The receptors derive from a human donor with alopecia areata.

The V gene is TRBV19, the J gene TRBJ2-6; D may be TRBD1 (6 bases). Germline CDR1 reads LNHDA; CDR2 reads SQIVND (reference sequence). Trimming took 7 bases from V and 2 from J, leaving 9 bases between them. The CDR3 runs to 14 residues. The CDR3 region has the DNA TGTGCCAGTACTGCAGGGGCTGGGGCCAACGTCCTGACTTTC. Translated: CASTAGAGANVLTF. The whole variable domain, filled in from reference TRBV19 and TRBJ2-6, reads DGGITQSPKYLFRKEGQNVTLSCEQNLNHDAMYWYRQDPGQGLRLIYYSQIVNDFQKGDIAEGYSVSREKKESFPLTVTSAQKNPTAFYLCASTAGAGANVLTFGAGSRLTVL.

The rearrangement joins TRBV29-1 to TRBJ2-7; TRBD2 aligns across 15 bases. This CDR3 is built from 13 residues. After removal of 6 bases from V and 4 bases from J, the junction contained 1 base not matched to a gene. Germline CDR1 reads SQVTM; CDR2 reads ANQGSEA. Here the CDR3 reads CSVGLAGGYEQYF. The CDR3 DNA reads as TGCAGCGTCGGACTAGCGGGAGGGTACGAGCAGTACTTC.

The chain joins TRBV4-2 to TRBJ2-1; D is perhaps TRBD1 (5 bases). The CDR3 runs to 15 residues. V gave up 0 bases and J gave up 6 bases, with 12 bases separating them. Germline values: CDR1 LGHNA, CDR2 YNFKEQ. Here the CDR3 DNA reads TGTGCCAGCAGCCAAGAACCAGGGTACGGCAATGAGCAGTTCTTC. Translating it yields CASSQEPGYGNEQFF.

V usage is TRBV11-2 and J usage is TRBJ2-3, with 8 positions matching TRBD2. Per germline, CDR1 SGHAT and CDR2 FQNNGV. The CDR3 runs 15 residues. J gave up 2 bases and V 5 bases, and 6 bases lay outside the gene matches. CDR3 sequence reads: CASSRGGPYTDTQYF. CDR3 coding DNA: TGTGCCAGCAGCCGCGGGGGGCCGTACACAGATACGCAGTATTTT.

This clone was recorded a few times. Germline and junction disagree at one end, which may indicate a read error. The chain joins TRBV10-3 to TRBJ1-2, with 8 bases identical to TRBD1. From germline, CDR1 is ENHRY and CDR2 SYGVKD. The CDR3 runs to 14 residues. Here the CDR3 reads CAISDDRGFSAQGF. DNA for the CDR3: TGTGCCATCAGTGACGACAGGGGTTTTAGTGCTCAAGGCTTC.

A few counts support this clone. The chain links TRBV7-3 to TRBJ2-3; 8 bases are a match to TRBD1. V shed 5 bases and J 3 bases; nucleotides not matched to a gene: 4. The V gene's germline CDR1 is SGHTA and CDR2 FQGTGA. The CDR3 runs 14 residues. The chain's CDR3 is CASSHYRGTDTQYF. CDR3 nucleotides: TGTGCCAGCAGCCATTACAGGGGGACAGATACGCAGTATTTT. The entire variable domain, with the rest obtained from reference TRBV7-3 and TRBJ2-3, is as follows: GAGVSQTPSNKVTEKGKYVELRCDPISGHTALYWYRQSLGQGPEFLIYFQGTGAADDSGLPNDRFFAVRPEGSVSTLKIQRTERGDSAVYLCASSHYRGTDTQYFGPGTRLTVL.

The table lists this clone with a count of one. The genes are TRBV27 and TRBJ1-5; perhaps TRBD1 as D (5 bases). Trimming took 8 bases from V and 7 from J, leaving 21 bases between them. The CDR3 length is 15 residues. Per the germline V gene, CDR1 is MNHEY and CDR2 is SMNVEV (reference sequence). CDR3 sequence (DNA): TGTGCCAGCTCAAAGTGGGGCACACACAGGCAGCCCCAGCATTTT. Its translation: CASSKWGTHRQPQHF.

Here the CDR3 reads CAWSRTVQETQYF. Written as DNA, the CDR3 is TGTGCCTGGAGTCGGACGGTCCAAGAGACCCAGTACTTC. J is TRBJ2-5 and V is TRBV30; the D is unclear. V gave up 2 bases and J gave up 1 base, with 8 bases separating them. The germline V gene encodes CDR1 GTSNPN and CDR2 SVGIG (reference sequence). CDR3 length: 13 amino acids. Using reference TRBV30 and TRBJ2-5 for the parts outside the CDR3, the full variable domain is SQTIHQWPATLVQPVGSPLSLECTVEGTSNPNLYWYRQAAGRGLQLLFYSVGIGQISSEVPQNLSASRPQDRQFILSSKKLLLSDSGFYLCAWSRTVQETQYFGPGTRLLVL.

The J gene is TRBJ2-3, the V gene TRBV10-3; possibly TRBD2 for D (5 bases). V was shortened by 4 bases and J by 2 bases, with 13 bases between the two germline ends. CDR1 is ENHRY, CDR2 SYGVKD, per germline. The CDR3 is 15 amino acids. The CDR3 DNA is TGTGCCATCAGTGTGAGCGGCTGGTCCACAGATACGCAGTATTTT. Translation: CAISVSGWSTDTQYF.

The chain links TRBV27 to TRBJ2-5; unclear D gene. This CDR3 is 13 amino acids long. Germline loops: CDR1 MNHEY, CDR2 SMNVEV (reference sequence). V lost 7 bases and J lost 4, with 13 bases in between. Written as DNA, the CDR3 is TGTGCCAGCAACGGCAGGTGGGGAGAGACCCAGTACTTC. This encodes CASNGRWGETQYF.

The rearrangement uses TRBV4-2 and TRBJ2-7, with 7 nucleotides matching TRBD2. V trimming: 3 bases; J trimming: 0 bases; junction bases outside the gene matches: 8. Germline V lookup: CDR1 LGHNA, CDR2 YNFKEQ. This CDR3 region has 16 residues. The CDR3 spells CASSQGPAGSSYEQYF. The CDR3 DNA sequence: TGTGCCAGCAGCCAGGGCCCAGCGGGAAGCTCCTACGAGCAGTACTTC.

V and J are TRBV10-3 and TRBJ2-7; a weak D match, TRBD1 (6 bases). The CDR3 runs 17 residues. Trimming stripped 0 bases from V and 2 bases from J, with 17 bases between. Looked up from germline, CDR1 is ENHRY and CDR2 is SYGVKD. CDR3 sequence (DNA): TGTGCCATCAGTGAGTCGGCTGGGCCAGGGGCTACCTACGAGCAGTACTTC. Translation gives CAISESAGPGATYEQYF.

This clone has just a few counts. J is TRBJ1-1 and V is TRBV6-4; D gene ambiguous. CDR3 length: 13 amino acids. Per germline, CDR1 MRHNA and CDR2 SNTAGT. The V gene lost 6 bases and the J gene lost 4 bases, with 12 bases spanning the gap. As DNA, the CDR3 is TGTGCCAGCAGCAACGGAGCCGGCACTGAAGCTTTCTTT. Translation: CASSNGAGTEAFF.

The sample holds a few counts of this clone. The V call is TRBV5-1, the J call TRBJ2-7; 13 bases line up with TRBD2. Germline CDR1 is SGHRS and CDR2 is YFSETQ. The V and J ends lost 4 bases and 3 bases, in that order; junction bases with no gene match: 4. CDR3 length: 15 residues. The CDR3 is CASSRTSGSNYEQYF. The CDR3 region has the DNA TGCGCCAGCAGCCGGACTAGCGGGAGTAACTACGAGCAGTACTTC.

In its sample, this clone was seen a few times. This chain uses TRBV4-1 with TRBJ2-2; D gene unclear. From germline, CDR1 is MGHRA and CDR2 YSYEKL. Trimming cost V 6 bases and J 5 bases, with 16 bases left between them. The CDR3 is 15 residues long. The DNA of the CDR3 is TGCGCCAGCAGTCAGCAGTTTGCAGAGACCGGGGAGCTGTTTTTT. Protein product: CASSQQFAETGELFF.

This chain uses TRBV19 with TRBJ2-5, with TRBD1 identical over 9 bases. CDR1 LNHDA and CDR2 SQIVND come from the germline V gene (reference sequence). V lost 5 bases to trimming and J lost 6 bases; unmatched junction nucleotides: 7. The CDR3 has 14 residues. The CDR3 nucleotides are TGTGCCAGTAGTGTCCGGGACAGGGAAAAGACCCAGTACTTC. Amino acids: CASSVRDREKTQYF. The complete variable domain, with remaining parts taken from reference TRBV19 and TRBJ2-5, reads DGGITQSPKYLFRKEGQNVTLSCEQNLNHDAMYWYRQDPGQGLRLIYYSQIVNDFQKGDIAEGYSVSREKKESFPLTVTSAQKNPTAFYLCASSVRDREKTQYFGPGTRLLVL.

This clone was seen only a few times. This rearrangement joins TRBV19 to TRBJ2-1; 12 nucleotides line up with TRBD2. Trimming took 8 bases from V and 9 from J; bases not matched to a gene: 11. The CDR3 has 15 residues. From germline, CDR1 is LNHDA and CDR2 SQIVND (reference sequence). The chain's CDR3 is CASRPTSGSSGEQFF. The CDR3 region has the DNA TGTGCCAGTCGTCCGACTAGCGGGAGTTCGGGTGAGCAGTTCTTC.

CDR3 nucleotides: TGTGCCAGCAGTGAATTTGCTAGCGGGAGAGGGGGCGAGCAGTACTTC. Translation gives CASSEFASGRGGEQYF. The chain joins TRBV25-1 to TRBJ2-7, with 10 bases lining up with TRBD2. V shed 1 base and J 6 bases; nucleotides not matched to a gene: 9. Germline V CDR1 and CDR2: MGHDK, SYGVNS. The CDR3 runs 16 residues.

In this sample, this clone turned up a few times. The chain employs TRBV6-1 and TRBJ1-5, with unresolved D. Trimming removed 1 base from V and 7 bases from J, with 11 bases in between. Per the germline V gene, CDR1 is MNHNS and CDR2 is SASEGT. The CDR3 totals 14 residues. The CDR3 coding sequence is TGTGCCAGCAGTGAAGAGTGGGCCGGACAGCCCCAGCATTTT. Translation gives CASSEEWAGQPQHF.

The chain joins TRBV6-6 to TRBJ1-3, with D possibly TRBD1 on 5 matching bases. Per the germline V gene, CDR1 is MNHNY and CDR2 is SVGAGI (reference sequence). V gave up 5 bases and J gave up 2 bases, with 16 bases separating them. This CDR3 spans 16 amino acids. As DNA, the CDR3 is TGTGCCAGCAGTGCCCTAGGGGTCCAGGCTGGAAACACCATATATTTT. It encodes CASSALGVQAGNTIYF.

The V and J genes are TRBV18 and TRBJ2-3; 11 bases line up with TRBD1. J was trimmed by 8 bases and V by 3 bases; bases with no gene match: 7. Germline V gene data show CDR1 as KGHSH and CDR2 as LQKENI. The CDR3 consists of 15 residues. The CDR3 nucleotides are TGTGCCAGCTCACCGGACAGGGGGCCTTCAAGTACGCAGTATTTT. Protein product: CASSPDRGPSSTQYF.

The chain is built from TRBV6-1 and TRBJ2-5; D not resolved. Germline V CDR1 and CDR2: MNHNS, SASEGT. V was pared by 7 bases and J by 4 bases, with 10 bases between. The CDR3 spans 12 residues. Here the CDR3 reads CASTQRRETQYF. The CDR3, as DNA: TGTGCCAGCACCCAGAGGAGAGAGACCCAGTACTTC.

The V gene is TRBV2, the J gene TRBJ2-1, with D maybe TRBD2 (5 bases). The CDR3 has 14 residues. The germline V and J ends were trimmed by 7 bases and 0 bases, with 10 bases remaining between them. Per germline, CDR1 SNHLY and CDR2 FYNNEI. The CDR3 region is CASKSSNSYNEQFF. DNA of the CDR3: TGTGCCAGCAAGTCTAGCAACTCCTACAATGAGCAGTTCTTC.

This clone was recorded a few times. The V gene is TRBV6-5, the J gene TRBJ1-2; 10 nucleotides line up with TRBD1. CDR3 length: 15 amino acids. Germline V gene sequence: CDR1 MNHEY, CDR2 SVGAGI. The V and J ends lost 2 bases and 3 bases, in that order; junction bases with no gene match: 3. In nucleotides, the CDR3 is TGTGCCAGCAGTTACCGGACAGGGGGTGACTATGGCTACACCTTC. This codes for CASSYRTGGDYGYTF.

The J gene is TRBJ1-4, the V gene TRBV4-1, with D tentatively TRBD1 (5 bases). Germline CDR1 is MGHRA and CDR2 is YSYEKL. V lost 4 bases and J lost 8, with 20 bases in between. CDR3 length: 16 residues. CDR3 bases: TGCGCCAGCAGCCCTCTAAGGGCCACGGAGGGGGAAAAACTGTTTTTT. Its protein product is CASSPLRATEGEKLFF.

The V call is TRBV11-1, the J call TRBJ1-5, with D possibly matching TRBD1 (5 bases). The V gene lost 2 bases and the J gene lost 6 bases, with 11 bases spanning the gap. This CDR3 contains 14 residues. Germline CDR1 and CDR2: SGHAT and FQDESV (reference sequence). The CDR3 here is CASSLTQGSQPQHF. The DNA of the CDR3 is TGTGCCAGCAGCTTAACCCAGGGTTCTCAGCCCCAGCATTTT.

A few counts support this clone. The V and J genes are TRBV5-4 and TRBJ2-1, with TRBD2 matching over 14 bases. The CDR3 is made up of 17 amino acids. V gave up 2 bases and J gave up 5 bases; unmatched junction bases: 6. Germline V lookup: CDR1 SGHNT, CDR2 YYREEE (reference sequence). The CDR3: CASSFSGTSGSNNEQFF. CDR3 nucleotide sequence: TGTGCCAGCAGCTTTAGTGGGACTAGCGGGAGCAACAATGAGCAGTTCTTC.

The rearrangement uses TRBV30 and TRBJ2-7, with D perhaps assigned TRBD1 or TRBD2 (6 bases each). Deletions cut 2 bases from V and 5 bases from J, with 13 bases between. Germline lookup yields CDR1 GTSNPN and CDR2 SVGIG (reference sequence). The CDR3 spans 13 residues. CDR3 coding DNA: TGTGCCTGGAGTCCAGGAGGGGGTAACGAGCAGTACTTC. This encodes CAWSPGGGNEQYF.

This clone was seen only once. The chain has TRBV9 and TRBJ2-1, with D possibly being TRBD1 or TRBD2 (5 bases each). Trimming cost V 0 bases and J 1 base, with 8 bases left between them. The CDR3 has 15 residues. The germline V gene encodes CDR1 SGDLS and CDR2 YYNGEE. CDR3 sequence: CASSVAGRSYNEQFF. The CDR3 DNA reads as TGTGCCAGCAGCGTAGCGGGACGATCCTACAATGAGCAGTTCTTC.

This clone has a count of ten or more. The chain is built from TRBV9 and TRBJ2-5; D remains unclear. The CDR3 has 16 amino acids. V was cut by 0 bases and J by 5 bases, with 17 bases left in between. Per the germline V gene, CDR1 is SGDLS and CDR2 is YYNGEE. The CDR3 reads CASSVGGLPNAETQYF. CDR3 DNA sequence: TGTGCCAGCAGCGTAGGGGGTCTTCCCAATGCCGAGACCCAGTACTTC.